This paragraph reports one T cell receptor beta chain. It lacks a known antigen. The input lacks base qualities; no much larger clone sits a single base away. The sample is drawn from a study of T cell changes during pregnancy in multiple sclerosis (dated by TCRdb to the late 2010s). For the study in its entirety: The study examined how the T cell repertoire changed over the course of pregnancy in women with multiple sclerosis.

From the cysteine up to the phenylalanine, the CDR3 has a length of 16 residues. Just the 48-base CDR3 DNA is kept, in frame starting at base 1. The junction carries 20 bases between V and J, which are trimmed by 6 bases and 5 bases respectively. According to the germline V gene (reference sequence), CDR1 reads PRHDT and CDR2 reads FYEKMQ. The library was made by the immunoSEQ multiplex PCR assay. In its TCRdb copy, this immuneACCESS table keeps in-frame sequences only and misses some clones. Where compared with another copy, unresolved V genes explain less than half of these, and the others have no known cause. The sample table holds some 38,000 clones, of which approximately 91% were seen once. 12% of the sample rests with the top ten.

The chain uses TRBV13 and TRBJ2-1; a weak D assignment points to TRBD1 (6 bases agree). Source: CD8+ T cells from peripheral blood mononuclear cells, taken after pregnancy. This TCR came from a female donor with multiple sclerosis, enrolled in a pregnancy study. The CDR3 region reads CASRPENRVGNNEQFF. The sequenced DNA: TGTGCCAGCAGGCCTGAAAACAGGGTGGGCAACAATGAGCAGTTCTTC.